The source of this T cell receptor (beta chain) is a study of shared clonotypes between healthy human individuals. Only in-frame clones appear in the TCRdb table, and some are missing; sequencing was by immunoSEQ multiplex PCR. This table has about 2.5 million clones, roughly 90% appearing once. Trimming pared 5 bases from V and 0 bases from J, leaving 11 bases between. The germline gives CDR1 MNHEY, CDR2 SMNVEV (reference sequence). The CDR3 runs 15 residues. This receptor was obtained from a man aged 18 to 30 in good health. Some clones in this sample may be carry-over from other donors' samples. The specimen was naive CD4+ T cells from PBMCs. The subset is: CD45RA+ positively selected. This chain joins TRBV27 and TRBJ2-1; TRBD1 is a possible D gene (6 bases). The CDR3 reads CASSPDRVSYNEQFF. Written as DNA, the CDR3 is TGTGCCAGCAGTCCGGACAGAGTCTCCTACAATGAGCAGTTCTTC.